The clone carrying this T cell receptor beta chain was detected once. Sequencing was performed with immunoSEQ multiplex PCR; in TCRdb, only in-frame clones are kept and a portion is missing. The sample shows 25,000 to 40,000 clones, about 75% of them seen only once. This entry comes from a study of memory CD4+ T cells and cytomegalovirus serostatus. Single viable CD3+CD4+CD8-CD45RO+ cells were sorted as the memory CD4+ T cells. Total CD4+ T cells were enriched by CD4 positive selection. Trimming removed 0 bases at V and 4 bases at J, with 10 bases between. Germline CDR1 and CDR2: SGHTS and YDEGEE. The CDR3 is 14 residues long.

This sequence originates from an adult in good health and CMV-seronegative. Some clones in this sample may be carry-over from other donors' samples. The source material was memory CD4+ T cells from blood. The rearrangement joins TRBV5-8 to TRBJ1-1; D uncertain. CDR3 region: CASSLGMRGTEAFF. The CDR3 bases are TGTGCCAGCAGCTTGGGAATGCGGGGCACTGAAGCTTTCTTT.